This is a list of T cell receptor beta chains from one sample in a study of T cells in placental villitis. Here immunoSEQ multiplex PCR was the method, and the copy in TCRdb shows in-frame clones only, minus some. The data show approximately 700 clones, with just under 98% seen just once and over 2.5% held by the top ten. Sequencing was done on a sample of placental tissue containing maternal and fetal cells. These receptors were collected from a human donor in good health; the placental T cells may come from both mother and fetus. Each CDR3 is given with its conserved first and last residue. Each record gives: V gene, CDR3 length, CDR3 protein.

>TRBV3-1/TRBV3-2|13
CASSQGTVSPLHF
>TRBV13|15
CASSLDSLFTDTQYF
>TRBV24-1|15
CATSGPGQGLETQYF
>TRBV12-5|14
CASGFSGRAGEQYF
>TRBV7-9|16
CASSYGTPLPSYEQYF
>TRBV27|14
CASSLDGISYEQYF
>TRBV7-2|14
CASSPRTGGSEAFF
>TRBV24-1|15
CATSDPTGVNNEQFF
>TRBV12-3/TRBV12-4|13
CASSLDRSYEQYF
>TRBV21-1|15
CASSKNRVGANVLTF
>TRBV9|15
CASSVAGPGWNEQFF
>TRBV28|15
CASRKGGPSNQPQHF
>TRBV5-1|12
CASSLYNYEQYF
>TRBV19|17
CASSPWREYGDTGELFF
>TRBV12-3/TRBV12-4|12
CASSLAIYEQFF
>TRBV19|13
CASSTGFGNTIYF
>TRBV5-4|16
CASSPLTAANTGELFF
>TRBV15|11
CATGTFYEQYF
>TRBV6-5|15
CASRGQGIINTEAFF
>TRBV4-1|16
CASSQVRGPTNQPQHF
>TRBV5-4|11
CASSIGLGSAF
>TRBV27|13
CASKRTDSYEQYF
>TRBV6-2/TRBV6-3|14
CASSGTTNTGELFF
>TRBV12-3/TRBV12-4|13
CASSLRGPTEAFF
>TRBV10-3|15
CAISETADVGYGYTF
>TRBV6-2/TRBV6-3|15
CASSYLNSNTGELFF
>TRBV3-1/TRBV3-2|15
CASSRGDLSYNEQFF
>TRBV19|14
CASRLQGRNQPQHF
>TRBV7-3|18
CASSLWGQMSLGANVLTF
>TRBV10-2|13
CASSPGTGGGYTF
>TRBV29-1|13
CSDTRGVNTEAFF
>TRBV7-9|14
CASSLRPGGDTQYF
>TRBV2|16
CAGTRLAGGFGETQYF
>TRBV2|13
CASSTKQGGIQYF
>TRBV20-1|13
CSASPRGTNEQFF
>TRBV5-5|13
CASSLMSSGELFF
>TRBV7-9|13
CASSPWSYNEQFF
>TRBV5-1|13
CASSLTDRGEQYF
>TRBV4-3|15
CASSHGGLVSGEQYF
>TRBV7-2|14
CASSLVAVSYEQYF
>TRBV11-3|15
CASSLSTSSYNEQFF
>TRBV10-3|13
CAISERANTEAFF
>TRBV6-2/TRBV6-3|13
CASSLEDHNEQFF
>TRBV12-3/TRBV12-4|13
CASSVDSNYGYTF
>TRBV10-2|14
CASSDLADYYEQYF
>TRBV24-1|14
CATSDFVTEGELFF
>TRBV6-5|14
CASSPQLGDYEQYF
>TRBV11-1|15
CASSLVNSGAETQYF
>TRBV10-3|15
CAISSGTSPYNEQFF